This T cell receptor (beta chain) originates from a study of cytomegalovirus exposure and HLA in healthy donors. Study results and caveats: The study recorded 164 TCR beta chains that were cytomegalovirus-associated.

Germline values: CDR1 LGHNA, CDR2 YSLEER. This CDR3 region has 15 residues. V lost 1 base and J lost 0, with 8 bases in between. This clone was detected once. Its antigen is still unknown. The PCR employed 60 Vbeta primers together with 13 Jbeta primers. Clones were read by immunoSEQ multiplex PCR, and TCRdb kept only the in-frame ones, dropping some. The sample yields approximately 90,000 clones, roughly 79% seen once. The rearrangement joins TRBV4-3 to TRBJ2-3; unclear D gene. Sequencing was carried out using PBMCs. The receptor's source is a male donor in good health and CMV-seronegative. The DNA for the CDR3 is TGCGCCAGCAGCCAAGCGGAGATTAGCACAGATACGCAGTATTTT. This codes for CASSQAEISTDTQYF.